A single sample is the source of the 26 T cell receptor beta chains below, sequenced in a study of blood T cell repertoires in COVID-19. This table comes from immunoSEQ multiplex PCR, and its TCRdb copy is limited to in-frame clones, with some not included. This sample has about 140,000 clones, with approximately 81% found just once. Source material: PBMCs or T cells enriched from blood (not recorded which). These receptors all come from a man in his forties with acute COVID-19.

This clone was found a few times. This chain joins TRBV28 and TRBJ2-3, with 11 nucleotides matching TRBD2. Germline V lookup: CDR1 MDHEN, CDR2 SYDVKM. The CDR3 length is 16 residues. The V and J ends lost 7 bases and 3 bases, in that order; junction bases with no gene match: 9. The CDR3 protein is CASNPISGRDTDTQYF. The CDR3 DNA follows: TGTGCCAGCAACCCAATTAGCGGGAGGGATACAGATACGCAGTATTTT.

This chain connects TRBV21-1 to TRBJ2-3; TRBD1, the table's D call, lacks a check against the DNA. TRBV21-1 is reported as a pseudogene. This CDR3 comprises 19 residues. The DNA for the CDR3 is TGTGCCAGCAGCAAAGCAACAGGGGGCACTAGCGGACCCACAGATACGCAGTATTTT. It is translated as CASSKATGGTSGPTDTQYF.

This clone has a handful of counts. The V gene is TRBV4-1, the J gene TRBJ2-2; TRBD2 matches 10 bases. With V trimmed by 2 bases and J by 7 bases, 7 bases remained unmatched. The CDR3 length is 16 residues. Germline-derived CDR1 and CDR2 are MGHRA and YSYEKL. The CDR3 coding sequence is TGCGCCAGCAGCCAAACTAGCGGGAAACGGGGCGGGGAGCTGTTTTTT. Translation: CASSQTSGKRGGELFF.

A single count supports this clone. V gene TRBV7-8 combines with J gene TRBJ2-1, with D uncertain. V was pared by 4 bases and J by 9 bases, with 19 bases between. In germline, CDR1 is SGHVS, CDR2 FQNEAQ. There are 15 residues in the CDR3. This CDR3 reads CASSSTTDPAVEQFF. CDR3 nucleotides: TGTGCCAGCAGCTCAACGACCGACCCGGCGGTTGAGCAGTTCTTC.

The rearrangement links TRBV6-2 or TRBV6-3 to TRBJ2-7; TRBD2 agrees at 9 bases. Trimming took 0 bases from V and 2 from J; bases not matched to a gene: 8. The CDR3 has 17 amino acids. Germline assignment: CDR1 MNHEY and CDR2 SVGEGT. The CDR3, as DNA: TGTGCCAGCAGTTACTCGTCGTCTAGCGGGGATCCCTACGAGCAGTACTTC. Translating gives CASSYSSSSGDPYEQYF.

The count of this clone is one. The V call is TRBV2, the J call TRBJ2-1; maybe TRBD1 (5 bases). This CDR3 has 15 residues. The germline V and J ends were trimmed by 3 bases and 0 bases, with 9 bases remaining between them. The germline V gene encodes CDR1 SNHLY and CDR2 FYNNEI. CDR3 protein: CASSDTGASYNEQFF. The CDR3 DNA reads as TGTGCCAGCAGTGACACAGGTGCCTCCTACAATGAGCAGTTCTTC.

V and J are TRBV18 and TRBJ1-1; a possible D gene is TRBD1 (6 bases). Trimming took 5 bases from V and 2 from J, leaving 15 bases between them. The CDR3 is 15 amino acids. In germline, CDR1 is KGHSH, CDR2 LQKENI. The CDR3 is CASSTLQGINTEAFF. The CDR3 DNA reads TGTGCCAGCTCAACCCTACAGGGCATCAACACTGAAGCTTTCTTT.

CDR3 region: CASSQYTGPLSNQPQHF. The CDR3 DNA sequence: TGCGCCAGCAGCCAATATACAGGGCCTCTTAGCAATCAGCCCCAGCATTTT. The V and J genes are TRBV4-1 and TRBJ1-5; tentatively, D is TRBD1 (6 bases). This CDR3 is 17 amino acids long. Trimming pared 2 bases from V and 0 bases from J, leaving 14 bases between. CDR1 and CDR2 from the germline V gene are MGHRA and YSYEKL.

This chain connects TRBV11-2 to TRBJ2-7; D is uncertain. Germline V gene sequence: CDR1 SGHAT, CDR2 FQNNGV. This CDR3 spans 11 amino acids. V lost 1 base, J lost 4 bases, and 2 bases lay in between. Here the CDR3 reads CASSLAYEQYF. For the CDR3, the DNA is TGTGCCAGCAGCTTAGCGTACGAGCAGTACTTC. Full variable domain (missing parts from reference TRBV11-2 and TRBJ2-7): EAGVAQSPRYKIIEKRQSVAFWCNPISGHATLYWYQQILGQGPKLLIQFQNNGVVDDSQLPKDRFSAERLKGVDSTLKIQPAKLEDSAVYLCASSLAYEQYFGPGTRLTVT.

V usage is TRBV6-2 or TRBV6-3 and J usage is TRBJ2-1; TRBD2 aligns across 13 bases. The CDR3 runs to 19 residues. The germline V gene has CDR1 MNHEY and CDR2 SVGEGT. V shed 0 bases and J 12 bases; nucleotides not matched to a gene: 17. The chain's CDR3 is CASSYSGSPGLAGMLGQFF. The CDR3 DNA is TGTGCCAGCAGTTACTCGGGATCGCCGGGACTAGCGGGAATGCTAGGGCAGTTCTTC.

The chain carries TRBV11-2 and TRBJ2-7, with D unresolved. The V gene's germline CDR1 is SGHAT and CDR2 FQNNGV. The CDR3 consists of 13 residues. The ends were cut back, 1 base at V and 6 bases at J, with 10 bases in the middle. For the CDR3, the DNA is TGTGCCAGCAGCTTAGGTTCGCGCGGCGAGCAGTACTTC. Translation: CASSLGSRGEQYF.

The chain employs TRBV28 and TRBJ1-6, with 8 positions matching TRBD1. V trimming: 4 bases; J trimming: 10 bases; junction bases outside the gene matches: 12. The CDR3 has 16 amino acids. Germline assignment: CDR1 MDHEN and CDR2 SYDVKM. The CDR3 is CASSSLLQGVNSPLHF. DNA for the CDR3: TGTGCCAGCAGTTCCCTCCTACAGGGGGTAAACTCACCCCTCCACTTT.

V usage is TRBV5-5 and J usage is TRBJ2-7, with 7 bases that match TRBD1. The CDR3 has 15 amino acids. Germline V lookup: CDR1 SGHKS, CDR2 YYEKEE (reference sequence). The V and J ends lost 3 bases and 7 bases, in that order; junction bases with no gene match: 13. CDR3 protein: CASSWLETGSGEQYF. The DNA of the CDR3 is TGTGCCAGCAGCTGGCTGGAGACAGGGAGTGGAGAGCAGTACTTC.

CDR3 DNA: TGCGCCAGCAGCCAAGCGGCTAGGACTGAAGAGACCCAGTACTTC. It is translated as CASSQAARTEETQYF. The V call is TRBV4-1, the J call TRBJ2-5; tentative D call: TRBD2 (5 bases). Germline CDR1 reads MGHRA; CDR2 reads YSYEKL. The CDR3 runs to 15 residues. Trimming pared 1 base from V and 3 bases from J, leaving 12 bases between.

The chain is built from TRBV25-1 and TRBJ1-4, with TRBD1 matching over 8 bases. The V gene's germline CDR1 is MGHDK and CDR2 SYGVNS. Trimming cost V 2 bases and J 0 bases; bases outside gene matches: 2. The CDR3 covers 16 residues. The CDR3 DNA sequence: TGTGCCAGCAGTGAACAGGGGGCCGCAACTAATGAAAAACTGTTTTTT. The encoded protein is CASSEQGAATNEKLFF.

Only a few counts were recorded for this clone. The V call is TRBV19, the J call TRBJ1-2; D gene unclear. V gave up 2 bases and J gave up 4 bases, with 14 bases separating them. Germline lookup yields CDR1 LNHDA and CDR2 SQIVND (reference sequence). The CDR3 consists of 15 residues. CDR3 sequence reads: CASSIPRDKGYGYTF. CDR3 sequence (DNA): TGTGCCAGTAGTATACCCCGGGATAAAGGCTATGGCTACACCTTC.

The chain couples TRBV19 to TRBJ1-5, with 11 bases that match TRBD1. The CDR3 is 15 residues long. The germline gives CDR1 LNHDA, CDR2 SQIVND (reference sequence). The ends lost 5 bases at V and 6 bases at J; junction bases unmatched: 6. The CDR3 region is CASSPGTGGRQPQHF. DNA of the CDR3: TGTGCCAGTAGTCCCGGGACAGGGGGACGTCAGCCCCAGCATTTT.

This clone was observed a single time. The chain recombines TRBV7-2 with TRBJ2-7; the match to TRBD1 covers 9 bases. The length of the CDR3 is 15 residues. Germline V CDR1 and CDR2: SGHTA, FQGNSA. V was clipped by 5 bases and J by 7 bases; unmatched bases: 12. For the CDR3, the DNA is TGTGCCAGCAGCCCGGAGGGACAGGGCTCGGGTGAGCAGTACTTC. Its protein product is CASSPEGQGSGEQYF. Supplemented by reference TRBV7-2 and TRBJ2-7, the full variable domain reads GAGVSQSPSNKVTEKGKDVELRCDPISGHTALYWYRQSLGQGLEFLIYFQGNSAPDKSGLPSDRFSAERTGGSVSTLTIQRTQQEDSAVYLCASSPEGQGSGEQYFGPGTRLTVT.

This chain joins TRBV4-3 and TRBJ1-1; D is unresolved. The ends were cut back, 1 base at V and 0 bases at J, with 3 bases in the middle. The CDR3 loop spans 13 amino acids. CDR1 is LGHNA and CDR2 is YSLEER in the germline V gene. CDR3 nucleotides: TGCGCCAGCAGCCAAGGAGTGAACACTGAAGCTTTCTTT. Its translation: CASSQGVNTEAFF.

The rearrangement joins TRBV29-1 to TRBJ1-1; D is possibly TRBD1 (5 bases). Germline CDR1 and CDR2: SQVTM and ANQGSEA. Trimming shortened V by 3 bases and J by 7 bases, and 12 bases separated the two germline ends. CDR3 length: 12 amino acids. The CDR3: CSVDRQGVEAFF. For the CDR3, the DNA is TGCAGCGTTGATAGGCAGGGTGTTGAAGCTTTCTTT.

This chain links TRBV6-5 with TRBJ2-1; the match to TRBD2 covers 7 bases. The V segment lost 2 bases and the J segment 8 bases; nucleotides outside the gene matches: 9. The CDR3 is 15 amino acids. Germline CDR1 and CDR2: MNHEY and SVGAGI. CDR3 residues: CASSYVPGGRDEQFF. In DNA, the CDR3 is TGTGCCAGCAGTTACGTGCCGGGGGGAAGAGATGAGCAGTTCTTC.

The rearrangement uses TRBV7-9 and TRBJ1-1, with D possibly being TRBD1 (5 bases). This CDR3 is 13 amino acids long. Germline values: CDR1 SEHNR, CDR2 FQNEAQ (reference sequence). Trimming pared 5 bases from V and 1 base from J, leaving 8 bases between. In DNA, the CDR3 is TGTGCCAGCAGCGTGACAGCGAACACTGAAGCTTTCTTT. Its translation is CASSVTANTEAFF.

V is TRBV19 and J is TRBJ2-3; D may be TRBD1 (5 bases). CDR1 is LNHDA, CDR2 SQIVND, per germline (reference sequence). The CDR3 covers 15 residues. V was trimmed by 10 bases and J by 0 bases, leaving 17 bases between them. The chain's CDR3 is CANRWGRASTDTQYF. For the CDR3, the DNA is TGTGCCAATAGGTGGGGCCGCGCTAGCACAGATACGCAGTATTTT. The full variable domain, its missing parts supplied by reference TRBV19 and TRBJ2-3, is DGGITQSPKYLFRKEGQNVTLSCEQNLNHDAMYWYRQDPGQGLRLIYYSQIVNDFQKGDIAEGYSVSREKKESFPLTVTSAQKNPTAFYLCANRWGRASTDTQYFGPGTRLTVL.

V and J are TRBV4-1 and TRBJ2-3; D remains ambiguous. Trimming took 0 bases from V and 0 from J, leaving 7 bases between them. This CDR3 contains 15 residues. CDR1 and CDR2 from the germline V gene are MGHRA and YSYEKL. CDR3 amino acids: CASSQDGQSTDTQYF. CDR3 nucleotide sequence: TGCGCCAGCAGCCAAGATGGGCAGAGCACAGATACGCAGTATTTT.

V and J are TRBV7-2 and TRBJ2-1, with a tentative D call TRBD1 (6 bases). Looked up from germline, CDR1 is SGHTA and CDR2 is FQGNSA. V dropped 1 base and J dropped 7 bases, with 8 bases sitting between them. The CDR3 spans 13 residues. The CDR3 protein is CASSLDRANEQFF. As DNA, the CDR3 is TGTGCCAGCAGCTTAGACAGGGCTAATGAGCAGTTCTTC.

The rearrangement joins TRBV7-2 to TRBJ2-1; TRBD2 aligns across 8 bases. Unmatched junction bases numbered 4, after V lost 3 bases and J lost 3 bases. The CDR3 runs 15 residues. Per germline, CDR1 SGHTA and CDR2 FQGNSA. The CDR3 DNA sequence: TGTGCCAGCAGCTTTACTAGCGGAGACTACAATGAGCAGTTCTTC. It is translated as CASSFTSGDYNEQFF.